This passage covers 7 T cell receptor beta chains from one sample sequenced in a study of shared clonotypes between healthy human individuals. Using immunoSEQ multiplex PCR, the repertoire was profiled, and TCRdb retains in-frame clones only, with some absent. This table has over 1.4 million clones, about 96% appearing once. Sequenced material: naive CD4+ T cells sorted from blood. Subset in this sample: CD45RA+ positively selected. Every receptor here comes from a man aged 30 to 45 in good health.

The chain combines TRBV18 with TRBJ2-7; TRBD1 might be the D (5 bases). The ends were cut back, 3 bases at V and 6 bases at J, with 24 bases in the middle. Germline V gene lookup returns CDR1 KGHSH and CDR2 LQKENI. The CDR3 extends over 17 amino acids. The CDR3 DNA reads as TGTGCCAGCTCACCGTCGGCCGCAGGGTACGGCTTAAGCGAGCAGTACTTC. As protein: CASSPSAAGYGLSEQYF.

V is TRBV28 and J is TRBJ2-7; TRBD1 aligns across 7 bases. The CDR3 extends over 14 amino acids. The germline gives CDR1 MDHEN, CDR2 SYDVKM. Trimming took 6 bases from V and 5 from J; bases not matched to a gene: 10. The CDR3 region is CASSLQGLRHEQYF. In DNA form, the CDR3 reads TGTGCCAGCAGCCTACAGGGGCTTCGGCACGAGCAGTACTTC.

V is TRBV4-1 and J is TRBJ1-1; possible D gene TRBD1, 6 bases. V was shortened by 1 base and J by 5 bases, with 14 bases between the two germline ends. The CDR3 extends over 15 amino acids. Germline loops: CDR1 MGHRA, CDR2 YSYEKL. CDR3 in DNA: TGCGCCAGCAGCCAAGGCCATGTAGGGGGAACTGAAGCTTTCTTT. Translating it yields CASSQGHVGGTEAFF.

This rearrangement joins TRBV5-1 to TRBJ2-2; 8 nucleotides match TRBD2. CDR1 is SGHRS and CDR2 is YFSETQ in the germline V gene. V lost 5 bases, J lost 4 bases, and 7 bases stayed unmatched. The CDR3 covers 15 residues. CDR3 sequence: CASRPPAGGTGELFF. The CDR3 DNA is TGCGCCAGCAGGCCCCCGGCGGGAGGCACCGGGGAGCTGTTTTTT.

Written as DNA, the CDR3 is TGCGCCAGCAGTGGGCTAGCGGAGAGAGATACGCAGTATTTT. Protein sequence: CASSGLAERDTQYF. V gene TRBV10-2 combines with J gene TRBJ2-3, with 7 bases that match TRBD2. CDR3 length equals 14 residues. Losses at the gene ends were 4 bases for V and 5 bases for J; bases not matched to a gene: 6. The V gene's germline CDR1 is WSHSY and CDR2 SAAADI.

This chain uses TRBV28 with TRBJ2-7; the D gene could be TRBD1 or TRBD2 (5 bases each). Trimming pared 6 bases from V and 5 bases from J, leaving 14 bases between. The CDR3 extends over 13 amino acids. CDR1 is MDHEN, CDR2 SYDVKM, per germline. The CDR3 protein is CASRGVGLHEQYF. The CDR3 DNA sequence: TGTGCCAGCAGGGGGGTGGGTCTTCACGAGCAGTACTTC.

The V gene is TRBV5-1, the J gene TRBJ2-2, with D tentatively TRBD2 (6 bases). The CDR3 extends over 16 amino acids. V gave up 3 bases and J gave up 5 bases, with 17 bases separating them. Per germline, CDR1 SGHRS and CDR2 YFSETQ. The DNA of the CDR3 is TGCGCCAGCAGCTCTACCGGGACTGCATGGACCGGGGAGCTGTTTTTT. It translates to CASSSTGTAWTGELFF.